These 19 T cell receptor beta chains came from one sample sequenced in a study of CD8 T cells in ankylosing spondylitis. MiXCR was run by TCRdb on the 5' RACE reads, yielding one entry per CDR3 protein. In the table there are 150,000 to 200,000 distinct CDR3 sequences, about an eighth of which are singletons. Sequencing input: blood, either unsorted or a sorted T cell fraction (not recorded which). These receptors all come from a female donor with ankylosing spondylitis or in good health (not recorded which).

This clonotype was seen only a few times. The chain combines TRBV12-3 or TRBV12-4 with TRBJ1-2; D call uncertain. This CDR3 is 13 amino acids long. V gave up 4 bases and J gave up 6 bases, with 12 bases separating them. The CDR3: CASSWRLGDGYTF. The CDR3 DNA reads as TGTGCCAGCAGTTGGAGGCTGGGAGATGGCTACACCTTC.

This clonotype was observed a few times. This rearrangement joins TRBV20-1 to TRBJ2-5; D is unclear. Per germline, CDR1 DFQATT and CDR2 SNEGSKA (reference sequence). V was cut by 5 bases and J by 5 bases, with 18 bases left in between. This CDR3 is built from 14 residues. This CDR3 is CSAGPRATGETQYF. As DNA, the CDR3 is TGCAGTGCTGGGCCTAGGGCGACCGGGGAGACCCAGTACTTC.

In its sample, this clonotype was seen a few times. The chain joins TRBV6-5 to TRBJ2-2; D not certain. V gave up 2 bases and J gave up 6 bases, with 10 bases separating them. CDR3 size: 14 residues. The V gene's germline CDR1 is MNHEY and CDR2 SVGAGI. CDR3 nucleotides: TGTGCCAGCAGTTACCCCGAGAAACCCGGGGAGCTGTTTTTT. Its protein product is CASSYPEKPGELFF.

This clonotype was seen at least ten times. This chain connects TRBV28 to TRBJ2-4, with D possibly being TRBD2 (5 bases). The V gene's germline CDR1 is MDHEN and CDR2 SYDVKM. CDR3 length: 18 amino acids. Trimming pared 3 bases from V and 2 bases from J, leaving 20 bases between. DNA of the CDR3: TGTGCCAGCAGTTTTAATTGGAGGAAGGGCTTATCCAAAAACATTCAGTACTTC. Residues: CASSFNWRKGLSKNIQYF.

This clonotype was counted ten times or more. The chain joins TRBV27 to TRBJ2-5; TRBD2 is a possible D gene (5 bases). Trimming cost V 2 bases and J 2 bases, with 12 bases left between them. Germline-derived CDR1 and CDR2 are MNHEY and SMNVEV (reference sequence). The CDR3 extends over 15 amino acids. CDR3 DNA: TGTGCCAGCAGTTTAAAGCGAGCGGTGCAAGAGACCCAGTACTTC. Translated: CASSLKRAVQETQYF.

The gene calls are TRBV29-1 and TRBJ1-5; D is possibly TRBD1 (5 bases). V was clipped by 7 bases and J by 1 base, with 11 bases between them. The CDR3 runs 13 residues. Per germline, CDR1 SQVTM and CDR2 ANQGSEA. In nucleotides, the CDR3 is TGCAGCGCCACAGAGGGGAGCAATCAGCCCCAGCATTTT. Translation: CSATEGSNQPQHF.

The V gene is TRBV7-2, the J gene TRBJ2-1; D is possibly TRBD1 (6 bases). CDR1 and CDR2 from the germline V gene are SGHTA and FQGNSA. The CDR3 is 17 residues long. Trimming cost V 1 base and J 3 bases, with 16 bases left between them. The CDR3 DNA reads TGTGCCAGCAGCTTAGTGATGACAGGAGCTCTCTACAATGAGCAGTTCTTC. Protein sequence: CASSLVMTGALYNEQFF.

Remarks on this clonotype: A clone one base away is much larger, so this may be a read error. The J gene is TRBJ2-1, the V gene TRBV5-1; no reliable D call. Trimming took 9 bases from V and 2 from J, leaving 18 bases between them. The CDR3 extends over 15 amino acids. CDR1 and CDR2 (germline): SGHRS, YFSETQ. CDR3 protein: CANSLGLAAYNEQFF. The CDR3 DNA reads as TGCGCCAACAGTCTGGGATTAGCAGCCTACAATGAGCAGTTCTTC.

In this sample, this clonotype turned up a few times. The V call is TRBV5-1, the J call TRBJ2-7, with D perhaps matching TRBD1 (6 bases). Germline CDR1 is SGHRS and CDR2 is YFSETQ. The CDR3 spans 16 residues. V was pared by 4 bases and J by 2 bases, with 19 bases between. This CDR3 reads CASSPRSGTPAYEQYF. The CDR3 DNA is TGCGCCAGCAGCCCGAGGTCGGGGACACCTGCCTACGAGCAGTACTTC.

Ten or more counts support this clonotype. The chain recombines TRBV12-3 or TRBV12-4 with TRBJ2-1; TRBD2 aligns across 8 bases. The CDR3 loop spans 15 amino acids. V dropped 4 bases and J dropped 0; count of bases not matched to a gene: 2. CDR3 amino acids: CASSSGGVSYNEQFF. CDR3 DNA sequence: TGTGCCAGCAGTTCCGGGGGGGTCTCCTACAATGAGCAGTTCTTC.

This clonotype was observed at least ten times. This sequence joins TRBV9 and TRBJ2-1, with D perhaps matching TRBD1 or TRBD2 (5 bases each). The ends were cut back, 3 bases at V and 8 bases at J, with 12 bases in the middle. The CDR3 has 13 residues. From germline, CDR1 is SGDLS and CDR2 YYNGEE. The CDR3: CASSGDLTDEQFF. CDR3 nucleotide sequence: TGTGCCAGCAGCGGGGACCTGACGGATGAGCAGTTCTTC.

The rearrangement uses TRBV6-5 and TRBJ2-1; D is unresolved. CDR1 MNHEY and CDR2 SVGAGI come from the germline V gene. The CDR3 length is 13 residues. V was pared by 2 bases and J by 9 bases, with 11 bases between. CDR3 sequence (DNA): TGTGCCAGCAGTTACAGGGTCGCAGGTGAGCAGTTCTTC. This gives the protein CASSYRVAGEQFF.

About this clonotype: A much more abundant neighbour one base away suggests this may be a read error. V gene TRBV29-1 combines with J gene TRBJ2-1; 8 positions match TRBD2. Germline loops: CDR1 SQVTM, CDR2 ANQGSEA. This CDR3 spans 12 amino acids. This CDR3 is CGGGRIDNEQFF. The DNA for the CDR3 is TGCGGCGGGGGGAGGATCGACAATGAGCAGTTCTTC.

This clonotype was seen at least ten times. The rearrangement links TRBV12-3 or TRBV12-4 to TRBJ1-5, with D maybe TRBD1 (5 bases). The CDR3 is 13 amino acids. V was pared by 5 bases and J by 5 bases, with 10 bases between. The CDR3 nucleotides are TGTGCCAGCAGTCGACAGCAGTATCAGCCCCAGCATTTT. Translation gives CASSRQQYQPQHF.

The chain joins TRBV20-1 to TRBJ2-3; TRBD2 agrees at 11 bases. Germline V gives CDR1 DFQATT, CDR2 SNEGSKA (reference sequence). The CDR3 loop spans 17 amino acids. With 1 base clipped from V and 1 base from J, the junction kept 7 bases outside the gene matches. The CDR3 loop is CSARAGTSGPRTDTQYF. The CDR3 nucleotides read TGCAGTGCTAGAGCCGGGACTAGCGGTCCTCGCACAGATACGCAGTATTTT.

This clonotype was seen a few times. The V gene is TRBV5-1, the J gene TRBJ2-7; either TRBD1 or TRBD2 may supply D (5 bases each). CDR3 length: 18 amino acids. Trimming removed 0 bases at V and 5 bases at J, with 24 bases between. CDR1 is SGHRS and CDR2 is YFSETQ in the germline V gene. The CDR3 reads CASSLGILSSGGIDEQYF. The CDR3 nucleotides are TGCGCCAGCAGCTTGGGTATCCTTTCGAGTGGGGGTATCGACGAGCAGTACTTC.

This clonotype was found once. This may be a read error: a much more frequent sequence differs by one nucleotide. This chain links TRBV3-1 with TRBJ2-1; 7 bases fit TRBD2. Germline assignment: CDR1 LGHDT and CDR2 YNNKEL (reference sequence). The CDR3 length is 13 residues. Trimming took 4 bases from V and 5 from J; bases not matched to a gene: 2. This CDR3 is CASSLREHNEQFF. CDR3 coding DNA: TGTGCCAGCAGCCTGCGGGAGCACAATGAGCAGTTCTTC.

This chain links TRBV7-9 with TRBJ2-1, with D perhaps given as TRBD1 or TRBD2 (5 bases each). The CDR3 is made up of 14 amino acids. Germline CDR1 and CDR2: SEHNR and FQNEAQ (reference sequence). V shed 0 bases and J shed 9 bases, with 12 bases lying between them. The DNA for the CDR3 is TGTGCCAGCAGCTTAGCACTAGGGGAAGTTGAGCAGTTCTTC. This sequence encodes CASSLALGEVEQFF.

This rearrangement joins TRBV3-1 to TRBJ2-5, with 8 bases aligning to TRBD2. V shed 1 base, J shed 10 bases, and the junction held 8 bases outside the gene matches. Germline V lookup: CDR1 LGHDT, CDR2 YNNKEL (reference sequence). The length of the CDR3 is 14 residues. The CDR3 DNA reads TGTGCCAGCAGCCAAGGTAGCGGGGCATGGGACCAGTACTTC. It is translated as CASSQGSGAWDQYF.